This TCR beta chain emerged from a study of blood T cells in healthy people across ages. For the second PCR, which ran for about 6 to 11 cycles, a sample-barcoded 5' primer and a J-beta primer mix were used. Individual samples furnished no less than 3 million CDR3-containing paired-end reads apiece. Each CDR3 protein is one row after TCRdb ran MiXCR on the 5' RACE reads. The sample carries about 670,000 distinct CDR3 sequences, more than 45% recorded once. With 7 bases removed from V and 5 bases from J, the gap between germline ends came to 15 bases. The CDR3 has 14 residues. Ten or more counts support this clonotype.

This receptor was identified in an elderly woman in good health. Sequenced sample: blood. This chain joins TRBV12-3 or TRBV12-4 and TRBJ1-5; D unclear. CDR3 nucleotides: TGTGCCAGCATCCCAAGAGCGACTCATCAGCCCCAGCATTTT. It is translated as CASIPRATHQPQHF.